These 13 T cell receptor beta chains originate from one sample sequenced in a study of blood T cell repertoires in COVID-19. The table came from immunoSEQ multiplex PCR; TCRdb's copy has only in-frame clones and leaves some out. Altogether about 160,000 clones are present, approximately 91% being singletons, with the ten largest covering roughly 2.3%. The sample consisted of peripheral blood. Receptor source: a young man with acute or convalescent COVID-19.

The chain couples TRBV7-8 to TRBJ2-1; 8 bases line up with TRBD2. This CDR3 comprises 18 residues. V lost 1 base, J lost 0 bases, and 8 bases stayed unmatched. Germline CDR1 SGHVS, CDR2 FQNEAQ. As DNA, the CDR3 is TGTGCCAGCAGCTTAGTCCGGCTAGCGGGTTTCTCCTACAATGAGCAGTTCTTC. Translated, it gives CASSLVRLAGFSYNEQFF. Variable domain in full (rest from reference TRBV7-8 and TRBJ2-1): GAGVSQSPRYKVAKRGQDVALRCDPISGHVSLFWYQQALGQGPEFLTYFQNEAQLDKSGLPSDRFFAERPEGSVSTLKIQRTQQEDSAVYLCASSLVRLAGFSYNEQFFGPGTRLTVL.

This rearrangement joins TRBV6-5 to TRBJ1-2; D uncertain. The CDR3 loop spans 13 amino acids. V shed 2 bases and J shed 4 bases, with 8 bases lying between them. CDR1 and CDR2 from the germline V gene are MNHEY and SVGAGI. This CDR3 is CASSYGQSYGYTF. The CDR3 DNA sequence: TGTGCCAGCAGTTACGGGCAGTCCTATGGCTACACCTTC.

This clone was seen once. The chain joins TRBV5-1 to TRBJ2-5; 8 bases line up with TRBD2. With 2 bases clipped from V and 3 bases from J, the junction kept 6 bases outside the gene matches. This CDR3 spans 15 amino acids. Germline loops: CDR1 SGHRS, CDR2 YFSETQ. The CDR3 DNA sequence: TGCGCCAGCAGCTTTGCGTTACTAGCGGAAGAGACCCAGTACTTC. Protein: CASSFALLAEETQYF.

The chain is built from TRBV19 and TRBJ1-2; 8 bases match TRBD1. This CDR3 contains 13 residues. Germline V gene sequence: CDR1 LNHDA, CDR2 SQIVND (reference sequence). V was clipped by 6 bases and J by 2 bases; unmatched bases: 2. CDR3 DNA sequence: TGTGCCAGTAGCAGGGGGCCAAACTATGGCTACACCTTC. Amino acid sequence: CASSRGPNYGYTF.

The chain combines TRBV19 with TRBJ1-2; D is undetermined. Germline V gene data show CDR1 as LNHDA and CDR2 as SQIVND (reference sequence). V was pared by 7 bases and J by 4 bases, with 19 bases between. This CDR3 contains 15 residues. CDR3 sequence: CASTPGYGFGYGYTF. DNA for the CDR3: TGTGCCAGTACCCCGGGGTACGGGTTTGGCTATGGCTACACCTTC.

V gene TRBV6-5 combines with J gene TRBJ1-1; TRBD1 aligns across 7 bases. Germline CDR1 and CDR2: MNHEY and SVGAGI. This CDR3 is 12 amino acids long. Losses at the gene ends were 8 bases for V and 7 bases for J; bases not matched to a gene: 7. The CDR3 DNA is TGTGCCAGCGGGGTGCGACAGGGTGAAGCTTTCTTT. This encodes CASGVRQGEAFF.

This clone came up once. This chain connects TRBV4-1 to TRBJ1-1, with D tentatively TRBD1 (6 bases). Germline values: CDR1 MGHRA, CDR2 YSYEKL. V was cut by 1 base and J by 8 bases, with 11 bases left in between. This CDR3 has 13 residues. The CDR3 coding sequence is TGCGCCAGCAGCCAAGCGAGACAGGTGGAAGCTTTCTTT. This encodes CASSQARQVEAFF.

CDR3 loop: CASSSRDRGHEQYF. DNA for the CDR3: TGTGCCAGCAGCTCCCGGGACAGGGGGCATGAGCAGTACTTC. The chain links TRBV6-5 to TRBJ2-7; TRBD1 matches 12 bases. The V segment lost 6 bases and the J segment 7 bases; nucleotides outside the gene matches: 7. Germline V gene data show CDR1 as MNHEY and CDR2 as SVGAGI. The CDR3 totals 14 residues.

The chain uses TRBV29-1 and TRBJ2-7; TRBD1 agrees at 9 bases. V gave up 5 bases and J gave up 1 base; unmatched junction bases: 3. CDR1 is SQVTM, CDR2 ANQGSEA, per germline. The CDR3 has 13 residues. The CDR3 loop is CSVRTGASYEQYF. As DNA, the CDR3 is TGCAGCGTTAGGACAGGGGCTTCCTACGAGCAGTACTTC.

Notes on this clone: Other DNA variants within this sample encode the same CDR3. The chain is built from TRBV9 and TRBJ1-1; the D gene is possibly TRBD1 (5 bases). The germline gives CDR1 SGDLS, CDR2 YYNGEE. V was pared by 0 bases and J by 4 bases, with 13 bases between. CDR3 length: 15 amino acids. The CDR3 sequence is CASSVGGVQGTEAFF. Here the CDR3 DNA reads TGTGCCAGCAGCGTAGGTGGGGTCCAGGGCACTGAAGCTTTCTTT.

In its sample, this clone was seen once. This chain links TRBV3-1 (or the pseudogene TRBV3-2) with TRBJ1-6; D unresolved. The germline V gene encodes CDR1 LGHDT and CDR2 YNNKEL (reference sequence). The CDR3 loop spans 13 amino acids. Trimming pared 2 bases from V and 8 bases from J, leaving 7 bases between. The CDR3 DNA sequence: TGTGCCAGCAGCCAATCCCTTGATTCACCCCTCCACTTT. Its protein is CASSQSLDSPLHF.

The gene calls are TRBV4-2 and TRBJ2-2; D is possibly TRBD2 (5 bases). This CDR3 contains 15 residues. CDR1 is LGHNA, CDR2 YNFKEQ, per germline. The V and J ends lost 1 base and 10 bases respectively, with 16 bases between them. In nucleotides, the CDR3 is TGTGCCAGCAGCCAAGTTTCTACCTCGAGGGAGGAGCTGTTTTTT. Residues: CASSQVSTSREELFF.

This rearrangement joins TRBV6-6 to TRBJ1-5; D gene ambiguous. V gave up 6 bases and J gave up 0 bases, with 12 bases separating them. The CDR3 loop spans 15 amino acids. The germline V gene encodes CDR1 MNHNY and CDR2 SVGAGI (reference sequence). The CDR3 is CASRADFNSNQPQHF. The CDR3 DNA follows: TGTGCCAGCAGGGCAGATTTTAATAGCAATCAGCCCCAGCATTTT.